This T cell receptor beta chain was profiled in a study of blood T cell repertoires in COVID-19. As for the study in general: Samples taken during acute and convalescent COVID-19 were collected in the United States, Italy and Spain. T cells, B-cell-depleted T cells, or PBMCs provided the cDNA or gDNA that served as material.

Original handling: How many nucleated cells were present was estimated from reference gene primer amplification. Some clones are missing from TCRdb's copy, which holds only in-frame ones; the method was immunoSEQ multiplex PCR. Clone size and V and J calls were adopted from that table, with D and trimming inferred from the DNA. The sample shows 75,000 to 95,000 clones, approximately 88% of them seen only once. The V and J ends lost 4 bases and 15 bases respectively, with 16 bases between them. This CDR3 comprises 12 residues. Germline-derived CDR1 and CDR2 are LNHDA and SQIVND (reference sequence). What was sequenced was peripheral blood. This receptor was identified in a man aged 55 to 70 with acute or convalescent COVID-19. The rearrangement joins TRBV19 to TRBJ2-1; perhaps TRBD2 as D (7 bases). CDR3 nucleotides: TGTGCCAGTAGTAGCCGGCAGGGAGGGGGGTTCTTC. Translated: CASSSRQGGGFF.